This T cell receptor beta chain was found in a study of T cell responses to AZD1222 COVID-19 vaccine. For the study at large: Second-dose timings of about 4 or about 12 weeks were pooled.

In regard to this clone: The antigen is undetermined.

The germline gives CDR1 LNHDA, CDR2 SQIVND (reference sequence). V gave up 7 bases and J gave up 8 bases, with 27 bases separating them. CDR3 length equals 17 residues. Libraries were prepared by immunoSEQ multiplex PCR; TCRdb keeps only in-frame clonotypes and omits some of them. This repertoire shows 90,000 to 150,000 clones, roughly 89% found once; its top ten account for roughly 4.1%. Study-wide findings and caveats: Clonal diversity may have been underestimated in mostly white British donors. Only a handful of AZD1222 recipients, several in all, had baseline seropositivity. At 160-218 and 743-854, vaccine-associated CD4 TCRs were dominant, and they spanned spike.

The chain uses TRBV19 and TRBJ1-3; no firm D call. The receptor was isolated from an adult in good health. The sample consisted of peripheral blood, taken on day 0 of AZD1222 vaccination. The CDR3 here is CASTSVDLLDPLYTIYF. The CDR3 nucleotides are TGTGCCAGTACCTCCGTCGATCTCTTGGACCCTCTCTACACCATATATTTT.